Sequencing of this TCR beta chain was carried out in a study of cytomegalovirus exposure and HLA in healthy donors. Across the whole study: As released early, the data held about 85 million unique TCRs from HLA-typed donors.

Points on this clone: Antigen unknown. The sample holds other DNA sequences that translate to the same CDR3.

CDR3 size: 12 residues. With 4 bases removed from V and 1 base from J, the gap between germline ends came to 7 bases. CDR1 is SQVTM, CDR2 ANQGSEA, per germline. It was with 60 Vbeta and 13 Jbeta primers that the PCR ran. The repertoire was sequenced with immunoSEQ multiplex PCR; TCRdb's copy has only in-frame clones and lacks some. Among about 190,000 clones listed, just under 80% were seen once. Findings and caveats of the study: Highly shared sequence variants in one cluster were likely a sequencing artifact.

This sequence originates from a woman younger than 45 in good health and CMV-seropositive. The chain recombines TRBV29-1 with TRBJ1-1; D ambiguous. The sample taken for sequencing was PBMCs. CDR3 amino acids: CSVGRGNTEAFF. Written as DNA, the CDR3 is TGCAGCGTTGGAAGAGGGAACACTGAAGCTTTCTTT. The full variable domain, in which reference TRBV29-1 and TRBJ1-1 provide the parts outside the CDR3, is SAVISQKPSRDICQRGTSLTIQCQVDSQVTMMFWYRQQPGQSLTLIATANQGSEATYESGFVIDKFPISRPNLTFSTLTVSNMSPEDSSIYLCSVGRGNTEAFFGQGTRLTVV.